A selection of T cell receptor beta chains follows, all from one sample in a study of early T cells in non-severe SARS-CoV-2 infection. Using its own MiXCR run on the 5' RACE reads, TCRdb lists one record per CDR3 protein. In the table there are about 97,000 distinct CDR3 sequences, 11% of which are singletons. The material sequenced was whole blood, taken at baseline. The receptors come from an adult who was a healthcare worker with PCR-confirmed SARS-CoV-2 infection or an uninfected control (not recorded which). The conserved cysteine and the conserved F or W are not part of the CDR3 here.

TRBJ2-7 | TRBV6-5 | ATSFEGFGEQY
TRBJ2-5 | TRBV5-1 | ASSFRDQETQY
TRBJ2-1 | TRBV6-5 | ASTWTSGRNEQF
TRBJ1-2 | TRBV7-2 | ASSFGTGGPSGYT
TRBJ2-6 | TRBV19 | AGRHSGANVLT
TRBJ2-7 | TRBV2 | ASSWTGIDEQY
TRBJ2-7 | TRBV6-6 | ASSSPGDRGHEQY
TRBJ1-2 | TRBV2 | ASTGVEALGYGYT
TRBJ1-2 | TRBV4-2 | ASSQDQANYGYT
TRBJ2-3 | TRBV19 | ASSPRDQTDTQY
TRBJ2-2 | TRBV25-1 | ASSASGGELF
TRBJ2-3 | TRBV5-1 | ASSRQGRADTQY
TRBJ2-2 | TRBV19 | ASSPSSGTNTGELF
TRBJ1-5 | TRBV6-6 | ASSYGSRDQPQH
TRBJ1-5 | TRBV19 | ASSIFGQSSVQQPQH
TRBJ1-1 | TRBV7-6 | ASSSSGTPGTEAF
TRBJ1-1 | TRBV5-1 | ASSLNGQGAMNTEAF
TRBJ1-2 | TRBV7-9 | ASTPGDGYT
TRBJ2-5 | TRBV25-1 | ASSEYRGQEIPETQY
TRBJ2-7 | TRBV6-1 | ASLIFGVAYEQY
TRBJ2-1 | TRBV6-4 | ASSWDRESNEQF
TRBJ2-5 | TRBV7-2 | ASSSPWGTQETQY
TRBJ2-4 | TRBV5-1 | ASSLGQGANTKNIQY